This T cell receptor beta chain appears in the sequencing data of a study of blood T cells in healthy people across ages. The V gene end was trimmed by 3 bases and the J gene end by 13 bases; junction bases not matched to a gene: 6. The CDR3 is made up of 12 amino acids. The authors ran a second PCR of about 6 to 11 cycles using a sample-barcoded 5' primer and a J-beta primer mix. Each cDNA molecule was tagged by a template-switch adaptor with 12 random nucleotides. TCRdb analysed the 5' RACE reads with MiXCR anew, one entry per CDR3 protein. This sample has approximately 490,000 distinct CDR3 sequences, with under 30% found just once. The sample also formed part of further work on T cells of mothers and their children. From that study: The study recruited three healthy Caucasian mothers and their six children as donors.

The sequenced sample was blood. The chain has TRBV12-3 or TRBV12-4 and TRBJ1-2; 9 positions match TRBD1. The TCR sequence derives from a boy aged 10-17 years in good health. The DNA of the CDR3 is TGTGCCAGCAGTTTGACAGGGGGTCGCTTCACCTTC. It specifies CASSLTGGRFTF.